A single sample gave rise to the 22 T cell receptor beta chains below, sequenced in a study of immune evolution from preneoplasia to lung adenocarcinoma (dated by TCRdb to the early 2020s). Preparation of the library involved the immunoSEQ multiplex PCR assay. TCRdb took over this immuneACCESS table, retaining in-frame rearrangements with V and J assigned. Such tables are incomplete; in checked studies, under half of the missing clones stem from an unresolved V gene, and the remainder is unexplained. This sample is represented by 6,600 or so clones; more than 80% of them were singletons. The ten largest account for about 4.8% of the sample. Sequenced: FFPE invasive lung adenocarcinoma tissue. This specimen's cell subset or site label, per the study, means: frankly invasive lung adenocarcinoma (ADC). The receptors originated from a person between 50 and 70 years old with lung adenocarcinoma.

The V and J genes are TRBV28 and TRBJ2-7; 8 nucleotides align to TRBD1. CDR1 is MDHEN and CDR2 is SYDVKM in the germline V gene. J lost 11 bases, V lost 6 bases, and 6 bases had no gene match. This CDR3 has 11 residues. CDR3 nucleotides: TGTGCCAGCAGACGGACAGGGCACGAGTACTTC. It translates to CASRRTGHEYF.

The CDR3 DNA follows: TGTGCCAGCAGCTGGGGACAGGGCTATGAGCAGTTCTTC. This translates into CASSWGQGYEQFF. This chain uses TRBV5-6 with TRBJ2-1; 9 bases agree with TRBD1. The CDR3 covers 13 residues. Germline loops: CDR1 SGHDT, CDR2 YYEEEE. Trimming cost V 3 bases and J 8 bases; bases outside gene matches: 3.

This clone was counted once. This chain joins TRBV4-1 and TRBJ1-5, with D possibly being TRBD1 (5 bases). The CDR3 has 15 residues. Trimming shortened V by 3 bases and J by 5 bases, and 14 bases separated the two germline ends. The germline V gene has CDR1 MGHRA and CDR2 YSYEKL. CDR3 sequence: CASSHIKGSDQPQHF. DNA for the CDR3: TGCGCCAGCAGCCACATCAAGGGGTCTGATCAGCCCCAGCATTTT.

V and J are TRBV18 and TRBJ2-3; no firm D call. The V gene lost 1 base and the J gene lost 6 bases, with 2 bases spanning the gap. This CDR3 comprises 11 residues. Germline V gene sequence: CDR1 KGHSH, CDR2 LQKENI. CDR3 sequence (DNA): TGTGCCAGCTCACCACTTGATACGCAGTATTTT. It codes for CASSPLDTQYF.

V is TRBV7-9 and J is TRBJ2-3; 8 positions agree with TRBD1. CDR3 length equals 15 residues. The germline V gene has CDR1 SEHNR and CDR2 FQNEAQ (reference sequence). Trimming cost V 4 bases and J 6 bases; bases outside gene matches: 9. The CDR3 loop reads CASSSGQGGGDTQYF. Here the CDR3 DNA reads TGTGCCAGCAGCTCCGGACAGGGTGGGGGGGATACGCAGTATTTT.

The J gene is TRBJ2-7, the V gene TRBV28, with a tentative D call TRBD1 (5 bases). The V end was cut by 7 bases, the J end by 3 bases, with 10 bases between. Germline values: CDR1 MDHEN, CDR2 SYDVKM. The CDR3 contains 12 residues. This chain's CDR3 is CASKDTNYEQYF. The CDR3 nucleotides read TGTGCCAGCAAGGACACCAACTACGAGCAGTACTTC.

The rearrangement joins TRBV27 to TRBJ2-2; maybe TRBD1 (5 bases). This CDR3 has 14 residues. Germline loops: CDR1 MNHEY, CDR2 SMNVEV (reference sequence). Trimming removed 7 bases from V and 1 base from J, with 10 bases in between. In DNA form, the CDR3 reads TGTGCCAGCAAAACTACAGGGAACACCGGGGAGCTGTTTTTT. It specifies CASKTTGNTGELFF.

This rearrangement joins TRBV2 to TRBJ2-7; D is perhaps TRBD1 or TRBD2 (7 bases each). V gave up 11 bases and J gave up 3 bases, with 20 bases separating them. The CDR3 sequence is 14 residues long. Germline V gene sequence: CDR1 SNHLY, CDR2 FYNNEI. The CDR3 here is CASKTAGGVYEQYF. DNA for the CDR3: TGTGCCTCCAAAACGGCAGGGGGGGTCTACGAGCAGTACTTC.

The rearrangement joins TRBV28 to TRBJ2-3, with 8 bases aligning to TRBD1. The CDR3 runs to 16 residues. With V trimmed by 7 bases and J by 2 bases, 11 bases remained unmatched. Germline CDR1 and CDR2: MDHEN and SYDVKM. The CDR3 spells CASTSDGTGVTDTQYF. CDR3 coding DNA: TGTGCCAGCACCTCCGACGGGACAGGTGTCACAGATACGCAGTATTTT.

The rearrangement links TRBV2 to TRBJ2-7; D perhaps matches TRBD2 (6 bases). Germline V gene data show CDR1 as SNHLY and CDR2 as FYNNEI. V was pared by 3 bases and J by 4 bases, with 16 bases between. This CDR3 contains 15 residues. The CDR3 sequence: CASSDRPGEQYEQYF. The CDR3 bases are TGTGCCAGCAGTGATCGTCCGGGAGAACAGTACGAGCAGTACTTC.

The V call is TRBV19, the J call TRBJ1-2; 10 bases agree with TRBD1. Germline V gene sequence: CDR1 LNHDA, CDR2 SQIVND (reference sequence). V was clipped by 0 bases and J by 4 bases; unmatched bases: 5. The length of the CDR3 is 16 residues. CDR3 sequence: CASSIETTGGSYGYTF. The CDR3 DNA reads as TGTGCCAGTAGTATAGAAACGACAGGGGGCAGCTATGGCTACACCTTC.

V usage is TRBV9 and J usage is TRBJ2-3, with TRBD2 identical over 8 bases. The V gene's germline CDR1 is SGDLS and CDR2 YYNGEE. The CDR3 is made up of 15 amino acids. V trimming: 0 bases; J trimming: 6 bases; junction bases outside the gene matches: 6. The DNA for the CDR3 is TGTGCCAGCAGCGTAGAAGCGGGAGTAGCGGATACGCAGTATTTT. Translating gives CASSVEAGVADTQYF.

The rearrangement links TRBV18 to TRBJ2-7; 7 bases match TRBD1. Trimming cost V 4 bases and J 7 bases; bases outside gene matches: 7. This CDR3 has 13 amino acids. The V gene's germline CDR1 is KGHSH and CDR2 LQKENI. The CDR3 region has the DNA TGTGCCAGCTCACACGGACAGGATGGAGAGCAGTACTTC. Amino acids: CASSHGQDGEQYF.

The chain uses TRBV9 and TRBJ2-3; 10 bases agree with TRBD2. V lost 7 bases and J lost 0; bases outside the gene matches: 11. The CDR3 is 17 amino acids. Germline V CDR1 and CDR2: SGDLS, YYNGEE. The CDR3: CASGGASGGYSTDTQYF. CDR3 DNA sequence: TGTGCCAGCGGGGGAGCTAGCGGGGGATATAGCACAGATACGCAGTATTTT.

CDR3 nucleotide sequence: TGTGCCAGCAGTCCTAGGACCCCGCCCGGGGAGCTGTTTTTT. Translating it yields CASSPRTPPGELFF. The rearrangement links TRBV27 to TRBJ2-2; D is uncertain. Trimming stripped 5 bases from V and 6 bases from J, with 13 bases between. Germline V gene sequence: CDR1 MNHEY, CDR2 SMNVEV (reference sequence). The CDR3 length is 14 residues.

The chain links TRBV28 to TRBJ2-2, with TRBD2 as a possible D gene (6 bases). The germline V and J ends were trimmed by 3 bases and 6 bases, with 14 bases remaining between them. CDR3 length: 15 residues. Germline V lookup: CDR1 MDHEN, CDR2 SYDVKM. As DNA, the CDR3 is TGTGCCAGCAGTTTCGAAGCGGGTGGTTCCGGGGAGCTGTTTTTT. It translates to CASSFEAGGSGELFF.

V usage is TRBV5-5 and J usage is TRBJ2-7; D is uncertain. Trimming shortened V by 3 bases and J by 1 base, and 11 bases separated the two germline ends. CDR3 length: 14 residues. Looked up from germline, CDR1 is SGHKS and CDR2 is YYEKEE (reference sequence). The CDR3 loop reads CASSYYDGSYEQYF. The CDR3 DNA reads as TGTGCCAGCAGCTATTACGACGGATCCTACGAGCAGTACTTC.

The rearrangement links TRBV19 to TRBJ1-6; unclear D gene. The germline V and J ends were trimmed by 4 bases and 5 bases, with 9 bases remaining between them. The V gene's germline CDR1 is LNHDA and CDR2 SQIVND (reference sequence). The CDR3 contains 14 residues. The CDR3 DNA sequence: TGTGCCAGTAGTACGACCGGTAATAATTCACCCCTCCACTTT. As protein: CASSTTGNNSPLHF.

The chain is built from TRBV11-2 and TRBJ2-3, with 14 bases that match TRBD2. Germline V CDR1 and CDR2: SGHAT, FQNNGV. The length of the CDR3 is 19 residues. The J segment lost 1 base and the V segment lost 1 base, leaving 7 bases of the junction unmatched. CDR3 amino acids: CASSLVFKGLAGGTDTQYF. The CDR3, as DNA: TGTGCCAGCAGCTTAGTTTTTAAGGGACTAGCGGGAGGCACAGATACGCAGTATTTT.

The genes are TRBV10-1 and TRBJ2-3, with D perhaps matching TRBD2 (5 bases). Germline V gene lookup returns CDR1 WNHNN and CDR2 SYGVQD (reference sequence). Trimming took 2 bases from V and 4 from J, leaving 10 bases between them. The CDR3 loop spans 14 amino acids. The CDR3 region is CASSEVASPDTQYF. CDR3 in DNA: TGCGCCAGCAGTGAGGTTGCTAGCCCAGATACGCAGTATTTT.

The chain joins TRBV15 to TRBJ2-3; TRBD2 aligns across 7 bases. CDR3 size: 16 residues. With V trimmed by 5 bases and J by 2 bases, 10 bases remained unmatched. Germline CDR1 LNHNV, CDR2 YYDKDF (reference sequence). The DNA of the CDR3 is TGTGCCACCAGCCCCCCGCCCGGGGGGACCACAGATACGCAGTATTTT. Amino acids: CATSPPPGGTTDTQYF.

The rearrangement joins TRBV25-1 to TRBJ2-7; 8 bases are shared with TRBD1. The V segment lost 3 bases and the J segment 2 bases; nucleotides outside the gene matches: 3. In germline, CDR1 is MGHDK, CDR2 SYGVNS. The CDR3 is 14 amino acids. CDR3 residues: CASSEGQATYEQYF. The DNA of the CDR3 is TGTGCCAGCAGTGAGGGACAGGCCACCTACGAGCAGTACTTC.